This entry describes one TCR beta chain. What this receptor recognizes is not known. Base qualities are not at hand, and no much larger clone is one base apart. This record belongs to a study of post-analysis software for immune sequencing data (dated by TCRdb to between 2014 and 2017). With respect to the entire study: Disease courses on record covered relapsing-remitting, secondary progressive and progressive-relapsing multiple sclerosis, though some patients had no subtype annotation. Patient repertoires were compared against about a dozen previously published healthy control repertoires from donors aged about 6 to 25 years. A subset of samples was prepared in parallel using single-end sample barcoding, then pooled and co-amplified after Illumina adapter ligation.

To prepare the library, PCR was applied. Sequencing relied on an Illumina HiSeq 2500. Unique molecular identifiers were incorporated into TCR beta cDNA libraries to reduce PCR and sequencing biases. Per 1 to 10 million input T cells, roughly 500,000 cDNA molecules were obtained, such that each molecule approximated one T cell. Patient libraries were prepared and sequenced with the same protocol used for the earlier healthy control dataset. Within a given batch, samples were prepared together, multiplexed and sequenced on the same HiSeq lane. The published analysis was carried out like this. MIGEC was used to process the raw barcoded reads, and molecular identifier groups with only a single read were discarded before consensus assembly and CDR3 extraction. Clonotype tables were post-analysed with VDJtools, and diversity was normalized by down-sampling all datasets to the smallest sample size. To correct batch-related cross-sample contamination, repertoire overlap clustering matched CDR3 amino acid sequences but not nucleotide sequences. TCRdb trimmed the raw reads at Q25, called clones with MiXCR and kept productive beta chains. A single entry per CDR3 protein holds the most common genes and DNA from its merged rows. V and J calls and clone size were set by TCRdb, not the authors. The sample data list hundreds of thousands of distinct CDR3 sequences, and roughly three fifths of these were observed just once. The ten top clones hold around 11% of the sample.

Looking up the germline V gene yields CDR1 MDHEN and CDR2 SYDVKM. A distance of 9 bases separates the germline ends of V and J, which lose 2 bases and 5 bases respectively. Counted from cysteine to phenylalanine, this CDR3 has 13 amino acids. Left in the record is the CDR3 DNA by itself, 39 bases read in frame from the first base. Study-wide findings and limitations: The control group was slightly older than the multiple sclerosis patient group. Compared with controls, multiple sclerosis patients had significantly lower normalized Chao1 diversity, a finding suggesting substantial peripheral T-cell clonal expansion. Significantly higher frequencies in patients than in controls were found for five or six TRBV segments, including TRBV5-6, TRBV5-1 and TRBV20-1. Direct clustering with F measure showed strong co-clustering of samples prepared in the same batch, prompting a batch-effect correction.

TCR beta repertoires were profiled from peripheral blood of over 10 young patients with multiple sclerosis to demonstrate the VDJtools post-analysis software. Multiple sclerosis patients were children and adolescents aged roughly 6 to 17 years. This receptor was identified in a girl under 10 years old with multiple sclerosis. The chain employs TRBV28 and TRBJ1-1; TRBD1 could be the D gene, as 5 bases match. Sequencing was carried out using blood. For the CDR3, the sequence is CASSLMGVTEAFF. The sequenced DNA: TGTGCCAGCAGTTTAATGGGGGTGACTGAAGCTTTCTTT.